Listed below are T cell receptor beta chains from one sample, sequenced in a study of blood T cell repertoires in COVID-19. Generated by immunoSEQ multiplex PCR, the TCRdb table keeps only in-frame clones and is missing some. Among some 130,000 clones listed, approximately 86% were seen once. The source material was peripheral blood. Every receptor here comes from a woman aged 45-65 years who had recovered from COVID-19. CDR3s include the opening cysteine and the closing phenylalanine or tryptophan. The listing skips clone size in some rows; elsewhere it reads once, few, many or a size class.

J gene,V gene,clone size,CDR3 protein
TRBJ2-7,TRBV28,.,CASSLRLAGTYEQYF
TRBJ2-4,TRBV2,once,CASRGEGKNIQYF
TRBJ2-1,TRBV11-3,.,CASSLGRGSSYNEQFF
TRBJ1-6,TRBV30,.,CAWRIGPGQFPLHF
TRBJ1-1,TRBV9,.,CASSELRDIFSMNTEAFF
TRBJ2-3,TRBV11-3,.,CASSSLAGYTQYF
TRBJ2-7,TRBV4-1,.,CASSQVGLAPYEQYF
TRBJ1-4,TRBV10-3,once,CAISESVLASTNEKLFF
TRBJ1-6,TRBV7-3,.,CASSLRRDRFSPLHF
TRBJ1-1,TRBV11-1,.,CASSRDSNTEAFF
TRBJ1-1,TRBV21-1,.,CASSKIYAFERTGPDEAFF
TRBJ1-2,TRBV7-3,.,CASSPTGGDYGYTF
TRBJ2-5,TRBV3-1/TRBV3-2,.,CASSLPGTGKETQYF
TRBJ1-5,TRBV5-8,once,CASSYGTGVQPQHF
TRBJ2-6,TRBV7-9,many,CASSLVRGIISGANVLTF
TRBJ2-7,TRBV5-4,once,CASSPTSGRRSYEQYF
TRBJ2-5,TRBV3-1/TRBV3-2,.,CASSQRTGAETQYF
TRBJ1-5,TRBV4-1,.,CASSQGGGQVQPQHF
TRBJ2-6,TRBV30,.,CAWSTPVLQPGANVLTF
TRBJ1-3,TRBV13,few,CASSLKTSFSGNTIYF
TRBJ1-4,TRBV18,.,CASSQGTGHNEKLFF
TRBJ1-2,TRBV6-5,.,CASSRGQLDGYTF
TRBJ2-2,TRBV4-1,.,CASSLTGTSGRATGELFF
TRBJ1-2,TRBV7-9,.,CASSLDFRGYTF
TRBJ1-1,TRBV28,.,CASRKTGRMNTEAFF
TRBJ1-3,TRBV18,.,CASSPKGSDPSYTLSGNTIYF
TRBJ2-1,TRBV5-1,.,CASSPGQGAGEQFF
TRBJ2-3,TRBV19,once,CASSLRDRSTDTQYF
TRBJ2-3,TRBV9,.,CASSVEGTGVSTDTQYF
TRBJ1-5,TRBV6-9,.,CASVGGPNQPQHF
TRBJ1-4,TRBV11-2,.,CASRAGGATNEKLFF
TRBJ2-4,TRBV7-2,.,CASSLEEMKAKNIQYF
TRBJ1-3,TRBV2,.,CASSGRTGNTIYF
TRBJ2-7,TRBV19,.,CASRTGTGGYEQYF
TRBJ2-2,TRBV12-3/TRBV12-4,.,CASSLRSRELFF
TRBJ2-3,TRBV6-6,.,CASRRQLAPRGDTQYF
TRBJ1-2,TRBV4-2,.,CASSLAGQAAGGYTF
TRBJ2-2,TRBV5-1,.,CASRQGNTGELFF
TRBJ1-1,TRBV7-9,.,CASSLVRTGQYRNTEAFF
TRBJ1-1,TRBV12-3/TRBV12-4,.,CASSSKGLTEAFF
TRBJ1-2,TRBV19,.,CASSIPLGQGNFYGYTF
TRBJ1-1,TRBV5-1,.,CASSRLDRNTEAFF
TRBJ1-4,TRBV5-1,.,CASSPGQGGDEKLFF
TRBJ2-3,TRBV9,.,CASSARYGDTQYF
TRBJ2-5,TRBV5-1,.,CASSFGDTQETQYF
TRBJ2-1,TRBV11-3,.,CASSRMRAYNEQFF
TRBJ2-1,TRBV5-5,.,CASSLARLASGSNEQFF
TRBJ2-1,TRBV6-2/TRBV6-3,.,CASSYSGLAGGFYNEQFF
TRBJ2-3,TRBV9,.,CASSVTSGRGTDTQYF
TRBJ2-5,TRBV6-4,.,CATPAGARETQYF
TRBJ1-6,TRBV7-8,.,CASSLWGTGESPLHF
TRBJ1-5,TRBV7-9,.,CASSKHGTPDQPQHF
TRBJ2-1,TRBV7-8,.,CASSLGQNNEQFF
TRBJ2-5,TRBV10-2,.,CASSESLAGGEAQETQYF
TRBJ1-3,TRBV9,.,CASSVATGDVDGNTIYF
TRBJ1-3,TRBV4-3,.,CASSQAVGPRGNTIYF
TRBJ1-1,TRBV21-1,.,CASSKGSGVSGTEAFF